The T cell receptor beta chain described here comes from a study of beta chain features in type 1 diabetes. The table lists this clone with a few counts. Its antigen is still unknown. The germline CDR1 and CDR2 sequences are MDHEN and SYDVKM. V was pared by 3 bases and J by 6 bases, with 13 bases of the junction left unmatched. The CDR3 length is 17 residues. Since all of the isolated RNA was reverse transcribed, expressed TCRB transcripts were what got sequenced. Some clones are missing from TCRdb's copy, which holds only in-frame ones; the method was immunoSEQ multiplex PCR. The sample carries 300,000 or so clones, 13% recorded once. The study, taken as a whole, reports: Shorter TCRB CDR3s, moderately but significantly so, marked every one of the four CD4+ subsets in Type 1 diabetes patients. It was not settled here whether HLA type affects TCRB rearrangement.

J is TRBJ1-1 and V is TRBV28; 10 positions agree with TRBD1. Sequenced: naive CD4+ T cells from blood. The TCR comes from a woman aged 18-29 years with type 1 diabetes. DNA for the CDR3: TGTGCCAGCAGTTTCCAGTCCCCGGGACAGGGGTTGCCTGAAGCTTTCTTT. Residues: CASSFQSPGQGLPEAFF.